These 10 T cell receptor beta chains share one sample of origin, sequenced in a study of beta chain features in type 1 diabetes. As every portion of the isolated RNA was reverse transcribed, the sequencing read expressed TCRB transcripts. TCRdb's table, derived via immunoSEQ multiplex PCR, lists solely in-frame clones and lacks some. The table lists about 240,000 clones, approximately 14% of them singletons. These receptors are not linked to any known antigen. Findings and caveats of the study: TCRB CDR3s from Type 1 diabetes patients were moderately but significantly shorter in all four CD4+ subsets.

The sequencing sample was made of naive CD4+ T cells from blood. The receptors stem from a man younger than 40 with type 1 diabetes.

This sequence joins TRBV6-5 and TRBJ1-3; unclear D gene. Germline V CDR1 and CDR2: MNHEY, SVGAGI. This CDR3 spans 16 amino acids. With 2 bases removed from V and 0 bases from J, the gap between germline ends came to 11 bases. CDR3 region: CASSYGQPLSGNTIYF. CDR3 in DNA: TGTGCCAGCAGTTACGGGCAGCCACTCTCTGGAAACACCATATATTTT.

The CDR3 reads CSGLNRKPSTDTQYF. The CDR3 DNA reads as TGCAGCGGACTTAACAGGAAACCTAGCACAGATACGCAGTATTTT. The V call is TRBV29-1, the J call TRBJ2-3; TRBD1 might be the D (5 bases). CDR3 length equals 15 residues. CDR1 and CDR2 from the germline V gene are SQVTM and ANQGSEA. The ends were cut back, 7 bases at V and 0 bases at J, with 17 bases in the middle.

V and J are TRBV30 and TRBJ2-5, with D possibly TRBD2 on 5 matching bases. The CDR3 covers 12 residues. V was trimmed by 0 bases and J by 7 bases, leaving 9 bases between them. Germline loops: CDR1 GTSNPN, CDR2 SVGIG (reference sequence). The CDR3 loop reads CAWSVSEGTQYF. Here the CDR3 DNA reads TGTGCCTGGAGTGTCAGCGAGGGGACCCAGTACTTC. The variable domain in full, completed from reference TRBV30 and TRBJ2-5, reads SQTIHQWPATLVQPVGSPLSLECTVEGTSNPNLYWYRQAAGRGLQLLFYSVGIGQISSEVPQNLSASRPQDRQFILSSKKLLLSDSGFYLCAWSVSEGTQYFGPGTRLLVL.

The V call is TRBV6-1, the J call TRBJ1-2, with D perhaps TRBD1 (5 bases). This CDR3 spans 12 amino acids. Between the trimmed V and J ends, which lost 7 bases and 4 bases, there was a span of 10 bases. CDR1 MNHNS and CDR2 SASEGT come from the germline V gene. The CDR3 DNA follows: TGTGCCAGCACCCAGGGTGGCTATGGCTACACCTTC. Translation: CASTQGGYGYTF.

J is TRBJ2-1 and V is TRBV11-2; 14 bases map to TRBD2. Trimming removed 0 bases from V and 9 bases from J; junction bases left unmatched: 4. CDR1 and CDR2 from the germline V gene are SGHAT and FQNNGV. The CDR3 spans 16 residues. The CDR3 reads CASSLDQTSGGVEQFF. Here the CDR3 DNA reads TGTGCCAGCAGCTTAGATCAGACTAGCGGGGGGGTTGAGCAGTTCTTC.

This chain joins TRBV5-4 and TRBJ1-3, with unresolved D. CDR1 is SGHNT and CDR2 is YYREEE in the germline V gene (reference sequence). The V and J ends lost 4 bases and 1 base respectively, with 9 bases between them. The CDR3 extends over 14 amino acids. CDR3: CASSPGGSGNTIYF. For the CDR3, the DNA is TGTGCCAGCAGCCCGGGAGGGTCTGGAAACACCATATATTTT.

V and J are TRBV5-1 and TRBJ1-1; D gene ambiguous. V was pared by 0 bases and J by 0 bases, with 9 bases between. Germline CDR1 SGHRS, CDR2 YFSETQ. CDR3 length: 15 residues. The CDR3 nucleotides are TGCGCCAGCAGCTTGGAAGGAGGGCTGAACACTGAAGCTTTCTTT. The encoded protein is CASSLEGGLNTEAFF.

The V call is TRBV23-1, the J call TRBJ2-7; a possible D gene is TRBD1 (5 bases). TRBV23-1 is treated as an ORF (open reading frame) with a function not yet certain. This CDR3 spans 16 amino acids. The V end was cut by 2 bases, the J end by 0 bases, with 14 bases between. The CDR3 region is CASSQDPPGCSYEQYF. CDR3 DNA: TGCGCCAGCAGTCAAGACCCGCCAGGGTGCTCCTACGAGCAGTACTTC.

The chain recombines TRBV14 with TRBJ2-3; 7 nucleotides line up with TRBD1. The CDR3 runs to 15 residues. V shed 4 bases, J shed 0 bases, and the junction held 4 bases outside the gene matches. CDR1 is SGHDN and CDR2 is FVKESK in the germline V gene. The CDR3 protein is CASSRTGPSTDTQYF. CDR3 coding DNA: TGTGCCAGCAGCCGGACAGGACCAAGCACAGATACGCAGTATTTT.

V usage is TRBV7-6 and J usage is TRBJ2-5; the D gene is possibly TRBD2 (7 bases). V was shortened by 1 base and J by 5 bases, with 17 bases between the two germline ends. The CDR3 has 16 residues. Germline lookup yields CDR1 SGHVS and CDR2 FNYEAQ. The CDR3 DNA follows: TGTGCCAGCAGCTTAGGGGGGGGCGCGTCTGGGGAGACCCAGTACTTC. Protein product: CASSLGGGASGETQYF.